The clone carrying this T cell receptor (beta chain) was counted a few times. What it recognizes is unknown. The data were taken from a study of T cells after yellow fever vaccination. Study-level background: Fractions low in cell number were prepared with SMART-Seq v4 Ultra Low Input.

Findings and caveats of the study: The study found a weaker secondary response that peaked faster, day 5 versus 15. Repertoires obtained by FACS sorting could include abundant clonotypes that entered as contaminants from the bulk population.

The CDR3 is 17 residues long. J was trimmed by 3 bases and V by 5 bases; bases with no gene match: 12. By 5'RACE template switching, TCR cDNA was produced, with a universal primer site and UMIs added in the process. TCRdb called the 5' RACE reads again in MiXCR, with one record for every CDR3 protein. This table holds under 700,000 distinct CDR3 sequences, roughly 17% found once. V usage is TRBV12-3 or TRBV12-4 and J usage is TRBJ2-3, with 9 bases lining up with TRBD1. Sequenced material: PBMCs, taken 5 days after the first yellow fever vaccination. This TCR was recovered from a young man who received the YFV17D yellow fever vaccine. Here the CDR3 DNA reads TGTGCCAGCAGTCCAAGACGGGACAGGGTAGGGACAGATACGCAGTATTTT. This encodes CASSPRRDRVGTDTQYF.